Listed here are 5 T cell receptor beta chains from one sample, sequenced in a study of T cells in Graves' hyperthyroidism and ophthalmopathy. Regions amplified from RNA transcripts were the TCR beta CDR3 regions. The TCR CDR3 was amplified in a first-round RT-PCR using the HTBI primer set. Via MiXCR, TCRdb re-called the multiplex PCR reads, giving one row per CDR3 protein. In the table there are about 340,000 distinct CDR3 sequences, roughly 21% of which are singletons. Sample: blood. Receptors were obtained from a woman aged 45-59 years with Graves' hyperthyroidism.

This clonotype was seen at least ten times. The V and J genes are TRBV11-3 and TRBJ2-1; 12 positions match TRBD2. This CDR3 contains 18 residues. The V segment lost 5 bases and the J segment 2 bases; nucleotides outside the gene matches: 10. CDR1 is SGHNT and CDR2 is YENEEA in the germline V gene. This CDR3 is CASSAGGLAGGAYNEQFF. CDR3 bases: TGTGCCAGCAGCGCGGGGGGGCTAGCGGGAGGGGCCTACAATGAGCAGTTCTTC.

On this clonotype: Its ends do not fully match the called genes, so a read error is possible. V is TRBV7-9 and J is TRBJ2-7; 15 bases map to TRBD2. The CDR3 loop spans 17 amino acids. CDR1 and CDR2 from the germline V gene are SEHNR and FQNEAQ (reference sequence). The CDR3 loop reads CASSPMGLAGGSYEQYF. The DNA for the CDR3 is TGCGCCAGCAGCCCTATGGGACTAGCGGGGGGCTCCTACGAGCAGTACTTC. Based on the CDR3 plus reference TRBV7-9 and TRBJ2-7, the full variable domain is DTGVSQNPRHKITKRGQNVTFRCDPISEHNRLYWYRQTLGQGPEFLTYFQNEAQLEKSRLLSDRFSAERPKGSFSTLEIQRTEQGDSAMYLCASSPMGLAGGSYEQYFGPGTRLTVT.

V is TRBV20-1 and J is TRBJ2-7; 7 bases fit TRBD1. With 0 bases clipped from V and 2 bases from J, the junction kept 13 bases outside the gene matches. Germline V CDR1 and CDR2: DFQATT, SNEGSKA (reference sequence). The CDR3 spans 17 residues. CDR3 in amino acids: CSARDPGTGQYPYEQYF. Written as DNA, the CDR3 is TGCAGTGCTAGAGATCCTGGGACGGGACAGTATCCCTACGAGCAGTACTTC.

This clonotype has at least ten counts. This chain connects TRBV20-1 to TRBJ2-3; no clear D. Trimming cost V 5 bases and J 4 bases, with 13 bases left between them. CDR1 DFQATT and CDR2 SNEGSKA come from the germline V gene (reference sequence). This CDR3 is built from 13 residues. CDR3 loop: CSAGARIADTQYF. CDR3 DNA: TGCAGTGCTGGAGCACGGATTGCAGATACGCAGTATTTT.

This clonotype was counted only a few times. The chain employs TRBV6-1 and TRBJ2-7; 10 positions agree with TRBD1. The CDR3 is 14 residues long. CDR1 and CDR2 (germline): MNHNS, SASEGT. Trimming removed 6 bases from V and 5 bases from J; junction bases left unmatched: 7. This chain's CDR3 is CASRRQGADHEQYF. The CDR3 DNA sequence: TGTGCCAGCAGACGACAGGGGGCGGACCACGAGCAGTACTTC.